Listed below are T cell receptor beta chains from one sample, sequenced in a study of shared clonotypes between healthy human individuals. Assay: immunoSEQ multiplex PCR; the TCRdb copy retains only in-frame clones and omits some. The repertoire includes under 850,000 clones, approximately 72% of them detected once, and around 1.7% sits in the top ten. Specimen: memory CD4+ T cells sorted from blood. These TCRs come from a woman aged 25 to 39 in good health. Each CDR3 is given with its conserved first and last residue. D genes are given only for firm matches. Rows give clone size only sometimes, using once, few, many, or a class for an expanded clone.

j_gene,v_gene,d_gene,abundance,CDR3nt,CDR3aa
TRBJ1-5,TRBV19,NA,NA,TGTGCCAGTAGTATAAGAGGGAGCAATCAGCCCCAGCATTTT,CASSIRGSNQPQHF
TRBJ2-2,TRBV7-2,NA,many,TGTGCCAGCAGCCCGATCCGGTCCGGGGAGCTGTTTTTT,CASSPIRSGELFF
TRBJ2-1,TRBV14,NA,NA,TGTGCCAGCAGCCCCTCCAGGAGTGGTGAGCAGTTCTTC,CASSPSRSGEQFF
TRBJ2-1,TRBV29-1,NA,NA,TGCAGCGCTGACAAGGGATACGGCAACAATGAGCAGTTCTTC,CSADKGYGNNEQFF
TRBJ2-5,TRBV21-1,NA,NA,TGTGCCAGCAACCCGACAGGGGGCGAACGTCGAGAGACCCAGTACTTC,CASNPTGGERRETQYF
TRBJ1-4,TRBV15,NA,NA,TGTGCCACCAGCAGAGATGGAGCGCCTAATGAAAAACTGTTTTTT,CATSRDGAPNEKLFF
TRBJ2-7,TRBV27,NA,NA,TGTGCCACCCCAGCGTGTGCCTACGAGCAGTACTTC,CATPACAYEQYF
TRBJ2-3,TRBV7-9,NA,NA,TGTGCCAGCAGCCAGCGGCTGGTTACAGATACGCAGTATTTT,CASSQRLVTDTQYF
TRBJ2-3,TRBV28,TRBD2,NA,TGTGCCAGCAGTCCCTATTCCCGGGAGGGTCCTACAGATACGCAGTATTTT,CASSPYSREGPTDTQYF
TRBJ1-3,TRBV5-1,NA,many,TGCGCCAGCAGCGCGGGGACGGCCGGAAACACCATATATTTT,CASSAGTAGNTIYF
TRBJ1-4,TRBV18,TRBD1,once,TGTGCCAGCTCACCGGATCAGGGGGGAAAACTGTTTTTT,CASSPDQGGKLFF
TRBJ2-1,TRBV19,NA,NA,TGTGCCAGTACCCCTAAAAGGGGCCCCTACAATGAGCAGTTCTTC,CASTPKRGPYNEQFF
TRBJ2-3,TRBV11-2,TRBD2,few,TGTGCCAGCAGCCGCCTAGCGGGAGCGAACACAGATACGCAGTATTTT,CASSRLAGANTDTQYF
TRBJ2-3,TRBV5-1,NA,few,TGCGCCAGCGATCCGGGACGGGGCACAGATACGCAGTATTTT,CASDPGRGTDTQYF
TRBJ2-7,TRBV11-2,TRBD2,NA,TGTGCCAGCAGCTCGACTAGCGGGGATTTCTACGAGCAGTACTTC,CASSSTSGDFYEQYF
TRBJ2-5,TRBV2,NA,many,TGTGCCAGCAGTGAAATGTCTGCCGTCGTAGTAACCCAGTACTTC,CASSEMSAVVVTQYF
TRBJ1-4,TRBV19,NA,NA,TGTGCCAGCCGCAGGGGTAAAGAGGAAAAACTGTTTTTT,CASRRGKEEKLFF
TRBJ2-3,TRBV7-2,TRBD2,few,TGTGCCAGCAGCCCGGCTAGCGGGAGGGTTCGCACAGATACGCAGTATTTT,CASSPASGRVRTDTQYF
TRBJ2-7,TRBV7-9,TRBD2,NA,TGTGCCAGCAGCTTAACGGGAGGGATTTCCTACGAGCAGTACTTC,CASSLTGGISYEQYF
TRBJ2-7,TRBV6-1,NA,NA,TGTGCCAGCAGGGGAGGAAACAACGCCTACGAGCAGTACTTC,CASRGGNNAYEQYF
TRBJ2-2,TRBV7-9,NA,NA,TGTGCCAGCAGCTTGACAATCACCGGGGAGCTGTTTTTT,CASSLTITGELFF
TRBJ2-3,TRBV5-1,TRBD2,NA,TGCGCCAGCAGCCCCGGGGTTATAGCGGGAGGAGATACGCAGTATTTT,CASSPGVIAGGDTQYF
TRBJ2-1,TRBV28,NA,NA,TGTGCCAGCCTCTCGGGGGCAACTGATGAGCAGTTCTTC,CASLSGATDEQFF
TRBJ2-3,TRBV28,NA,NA,TGTGCCAGCAGCCTGAGCGGGCTGAGCACAGATACGCAGTATTTT,CASSLSGLSTDTQYF
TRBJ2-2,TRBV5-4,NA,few,TGTGCCAGCAGCTTGGCAGGCTACACCGGGGAGCTGTTTTTT,CASSLAGYTGELFF
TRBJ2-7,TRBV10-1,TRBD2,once,TGCGCCAGCAGTTTATTTGCGGGAGAATCCGACGAGCAGTACTTC,CASSLFAGESDEQYF
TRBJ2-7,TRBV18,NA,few,TGTGCCAGCTCACTGACGGGGTCCTACGAGCAGTACTTC,CASSLTGSYEQYF
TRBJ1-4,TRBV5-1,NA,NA,TGCGCCAGCAGCTTGGATCCGGCCCCGGGAGGTGAAAAACTGTTTTTT,CASSLDPAPGGEKLFF